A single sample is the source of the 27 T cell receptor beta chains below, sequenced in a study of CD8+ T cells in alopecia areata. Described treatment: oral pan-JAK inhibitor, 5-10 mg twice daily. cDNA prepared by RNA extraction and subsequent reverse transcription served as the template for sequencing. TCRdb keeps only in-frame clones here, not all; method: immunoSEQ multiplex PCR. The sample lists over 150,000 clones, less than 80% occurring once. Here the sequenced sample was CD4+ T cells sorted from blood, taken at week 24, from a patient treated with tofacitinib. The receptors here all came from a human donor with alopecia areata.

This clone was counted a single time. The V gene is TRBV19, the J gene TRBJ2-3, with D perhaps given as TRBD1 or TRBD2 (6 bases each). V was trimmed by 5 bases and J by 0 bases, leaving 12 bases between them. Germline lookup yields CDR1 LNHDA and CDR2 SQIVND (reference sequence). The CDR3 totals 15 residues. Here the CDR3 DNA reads TGTGCCAGTAGTGGGGGGCTCCGAAGCACAGATACGCAGTATTTT. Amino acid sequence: CASSGGLRSTDTQYF.

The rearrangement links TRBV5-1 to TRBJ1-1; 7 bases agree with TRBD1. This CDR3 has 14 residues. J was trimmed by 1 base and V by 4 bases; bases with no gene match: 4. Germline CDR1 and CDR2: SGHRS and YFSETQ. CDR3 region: CASSLGQPNTEAFF. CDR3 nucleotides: TGCGCCAGCAGCCTGGGACAGCCGAACACTGAAGCTTTCTTT.

The chain's CDR3 is CASSENPARGYTF. DNA of the CDR3: TGTGCCAGCAGTGAAAACCCCGCTCGTGGCTACACCTTC. J is TRBJ1-2 and V is TRBV6-5; D not resolved. The CDR3 is 13 residues long. From germline, CDR1 is MNHEY and CDR2 SVGAGI. V was cut by 5 bases and J by 7 bases, with 14 bases left in between.

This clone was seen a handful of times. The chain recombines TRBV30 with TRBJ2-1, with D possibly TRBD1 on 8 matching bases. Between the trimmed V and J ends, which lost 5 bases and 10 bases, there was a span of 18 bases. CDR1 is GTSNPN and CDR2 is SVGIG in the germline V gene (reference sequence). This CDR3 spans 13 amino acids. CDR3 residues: CAWRTGTTYEQFF. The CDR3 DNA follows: TGTGCCTGGCGGACAGGGACTACCTACGAGCAGTTCTTC.

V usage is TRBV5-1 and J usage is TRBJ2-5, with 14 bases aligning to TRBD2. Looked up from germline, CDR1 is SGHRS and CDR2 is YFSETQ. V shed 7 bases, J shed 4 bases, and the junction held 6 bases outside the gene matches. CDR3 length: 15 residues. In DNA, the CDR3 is TGCGCCAGCCAGACTAGCGGGGGGGCAGCAGAGACCCAGTACTTC. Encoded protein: CASQTSGGAAETQYF.

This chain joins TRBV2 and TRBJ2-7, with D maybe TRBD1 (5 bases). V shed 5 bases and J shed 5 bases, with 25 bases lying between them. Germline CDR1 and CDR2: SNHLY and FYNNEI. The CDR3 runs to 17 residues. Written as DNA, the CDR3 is TGTGCCAGCAGTTACTCGCGGCTGTCAGGGCATAACGACGAGCAGTACTTC. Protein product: CASSYSRLSGHNDEQYF.

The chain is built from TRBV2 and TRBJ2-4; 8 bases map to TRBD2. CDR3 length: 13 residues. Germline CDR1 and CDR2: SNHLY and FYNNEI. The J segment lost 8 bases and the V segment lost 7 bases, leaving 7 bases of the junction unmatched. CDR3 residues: CASKDSGVDIQYF. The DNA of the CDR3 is TGTGCCAGCAAAGATAGCGGGGTTGACATTCAGTACTTC. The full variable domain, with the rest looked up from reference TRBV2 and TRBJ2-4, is EPEVTQTPSHQVTQMGQEVILRCVPISNHLYFYWYRQILGQKVEFLVSFYNNEISEKSEIFDDQFSVERPDGSNFTLKIRSTKLEDSAMYFCASKDSGVDIQYFGAGTRLSVL.

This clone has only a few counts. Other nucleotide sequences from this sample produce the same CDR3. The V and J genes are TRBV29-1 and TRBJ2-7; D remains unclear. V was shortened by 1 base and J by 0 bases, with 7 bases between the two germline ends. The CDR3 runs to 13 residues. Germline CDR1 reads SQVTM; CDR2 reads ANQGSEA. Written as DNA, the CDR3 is TGCAGCGTTGAAGGGGGTCTCTCCTACGAGCAGTACTTC. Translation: CSVEGGLSYEQYF.

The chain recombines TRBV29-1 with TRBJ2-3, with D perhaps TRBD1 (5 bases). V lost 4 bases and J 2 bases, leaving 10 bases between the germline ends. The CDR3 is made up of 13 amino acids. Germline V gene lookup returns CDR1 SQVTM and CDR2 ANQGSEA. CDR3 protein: CSVAGKLTDTQYF. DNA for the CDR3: TGCAGCGTTGCAGGGAAACTCACAGATACGCAGTATTTT.

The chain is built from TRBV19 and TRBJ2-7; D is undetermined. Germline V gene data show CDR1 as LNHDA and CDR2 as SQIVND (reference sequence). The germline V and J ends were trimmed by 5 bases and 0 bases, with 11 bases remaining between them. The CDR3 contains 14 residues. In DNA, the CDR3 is TGTGCCAGTAGTGTTGGTCTAAGCTCCTACGAGCAGTACTTC. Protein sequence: CASSVGLSSYEQYF.

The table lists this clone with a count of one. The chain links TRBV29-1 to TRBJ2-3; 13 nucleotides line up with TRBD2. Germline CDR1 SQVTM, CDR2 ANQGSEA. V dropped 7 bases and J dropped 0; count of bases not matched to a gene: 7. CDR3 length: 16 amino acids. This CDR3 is CSAQGLAGPSTDTQYF. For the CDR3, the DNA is TGCAGCGCTCAGGGACTAGCGGGACCTAGCACAGATACGCAGTATTTT.

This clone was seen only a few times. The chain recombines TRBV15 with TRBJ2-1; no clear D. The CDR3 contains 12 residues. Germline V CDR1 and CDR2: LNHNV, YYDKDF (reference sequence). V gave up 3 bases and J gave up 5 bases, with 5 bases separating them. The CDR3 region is CATSRQDNEQFF. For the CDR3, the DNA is TGTGCCACCAGCAGGCAGGACAATGAGCAGTTCTTC.

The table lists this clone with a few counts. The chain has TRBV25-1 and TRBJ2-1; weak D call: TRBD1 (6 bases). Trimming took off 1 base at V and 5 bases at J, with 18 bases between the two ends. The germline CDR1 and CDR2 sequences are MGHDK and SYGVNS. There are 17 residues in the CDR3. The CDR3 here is CASSESQQGGFNNEQFF. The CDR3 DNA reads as TGTGCCAGCAGTGAATCCCAACAGGGCGGGTTTAACAATGAGCAGTTCTTC.

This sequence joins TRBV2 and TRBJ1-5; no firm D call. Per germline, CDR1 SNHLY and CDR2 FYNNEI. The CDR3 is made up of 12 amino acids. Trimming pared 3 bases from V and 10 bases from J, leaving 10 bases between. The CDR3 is CASSDPIKPQHF. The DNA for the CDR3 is TGTGCCAGCAGTGACCCTATCAAACCCCAGCATTTT.

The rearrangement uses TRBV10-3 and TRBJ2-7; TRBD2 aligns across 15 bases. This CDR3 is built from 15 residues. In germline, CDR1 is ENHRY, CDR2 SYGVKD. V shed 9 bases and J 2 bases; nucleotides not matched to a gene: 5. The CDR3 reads CAISGTSGGTYEQYF. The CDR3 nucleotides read TGTGCCATATCCGGGACTAGCGGGGGGACCTACGAGCAGTACTTC.

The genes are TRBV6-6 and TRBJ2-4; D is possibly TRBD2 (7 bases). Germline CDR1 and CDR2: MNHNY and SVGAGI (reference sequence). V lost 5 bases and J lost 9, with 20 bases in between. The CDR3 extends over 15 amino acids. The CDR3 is CASSPGVRGGGIQYF. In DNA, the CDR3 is TGTGCCAGCAGTCCCGGAGTAAGGGGGGGAGGCATTCAGTACTTC.

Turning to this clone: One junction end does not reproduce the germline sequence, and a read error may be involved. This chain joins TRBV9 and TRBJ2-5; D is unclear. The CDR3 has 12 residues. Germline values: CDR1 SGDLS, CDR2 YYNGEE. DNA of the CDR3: TGTGCCAGCAGTGTAGGAGTGGAGACCCAGTACTTC. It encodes CASSVGVETQYF.

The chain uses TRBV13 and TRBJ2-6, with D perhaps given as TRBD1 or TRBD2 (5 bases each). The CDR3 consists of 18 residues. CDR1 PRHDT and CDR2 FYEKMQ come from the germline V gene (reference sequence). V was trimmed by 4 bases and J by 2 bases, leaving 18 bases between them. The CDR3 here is CASSSRALGAAGANVLTF. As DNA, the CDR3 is TGTGCCAGCAGCTCTCGCGCGCTCGGGGCGGCTGGGGCCAACGTCCTGACTTTC.

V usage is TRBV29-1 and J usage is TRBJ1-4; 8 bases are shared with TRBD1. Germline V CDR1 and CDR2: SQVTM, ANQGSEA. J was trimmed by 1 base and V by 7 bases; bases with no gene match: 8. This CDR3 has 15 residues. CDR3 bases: TGCAGCGCCTCCGGACAGGGTGTAACTAATGAAAAACTGTTTTTT. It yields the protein CSASGQGVTNEKLFF.

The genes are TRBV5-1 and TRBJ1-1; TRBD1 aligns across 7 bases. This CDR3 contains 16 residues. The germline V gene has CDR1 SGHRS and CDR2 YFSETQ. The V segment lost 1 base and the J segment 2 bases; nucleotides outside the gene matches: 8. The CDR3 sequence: CASSLLAGQLNTEAFF. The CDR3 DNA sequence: TGCGCCAGCAGCTTGTTAGCGGGACAGCTTAACACTGAAGCTTTCTTT.

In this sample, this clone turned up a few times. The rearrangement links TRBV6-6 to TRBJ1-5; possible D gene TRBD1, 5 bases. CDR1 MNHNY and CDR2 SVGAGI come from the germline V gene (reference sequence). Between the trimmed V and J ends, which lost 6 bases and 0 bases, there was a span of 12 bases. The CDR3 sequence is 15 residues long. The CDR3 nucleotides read TGTGCCAGCAGCACCGTCGGGGGTAGCAATCAGCCCCAGCATTTT. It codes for CASSTVGGSNQPQHF.

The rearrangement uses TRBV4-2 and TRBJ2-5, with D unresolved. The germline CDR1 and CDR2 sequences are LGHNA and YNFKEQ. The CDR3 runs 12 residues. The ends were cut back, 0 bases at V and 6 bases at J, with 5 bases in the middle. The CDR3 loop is CASSQDRKTQYF. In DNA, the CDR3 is TGTGCCAGCAGCCAAGATAGGAAGACCCAGTACTTC.

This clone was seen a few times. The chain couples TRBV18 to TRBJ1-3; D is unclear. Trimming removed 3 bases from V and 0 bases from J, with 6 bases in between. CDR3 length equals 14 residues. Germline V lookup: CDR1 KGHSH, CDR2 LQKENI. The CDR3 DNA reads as TGTGCCAGCTCACCGACCATCTCTGGAAACACCATATATTTT. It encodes CASSPTISGNTIYF.

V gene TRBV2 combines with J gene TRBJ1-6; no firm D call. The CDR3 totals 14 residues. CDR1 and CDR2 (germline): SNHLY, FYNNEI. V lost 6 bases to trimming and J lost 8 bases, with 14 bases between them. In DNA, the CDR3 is TGTGCCAGCAGCGGTACTTGGGCTGATTCACCCCTCCACTTT. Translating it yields CASSGTWADSPLHF.

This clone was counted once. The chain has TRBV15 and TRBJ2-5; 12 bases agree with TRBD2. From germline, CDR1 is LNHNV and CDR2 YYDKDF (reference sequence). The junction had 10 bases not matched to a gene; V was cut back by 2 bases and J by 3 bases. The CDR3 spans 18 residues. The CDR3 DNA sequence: TGTGCCACCAGCAGAATCGGACTAGCGGGATGGGAGGAAGAGACCCAGTACTTC. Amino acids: CATSRIGLAGWEEETQYF.

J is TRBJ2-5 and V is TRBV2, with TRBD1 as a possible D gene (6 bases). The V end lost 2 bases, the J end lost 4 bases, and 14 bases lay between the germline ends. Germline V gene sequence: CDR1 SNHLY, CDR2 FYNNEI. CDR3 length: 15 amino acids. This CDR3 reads CASSEQGLSGETQYF. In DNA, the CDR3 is TGTGCCAGCAGTGAACAGGGGCTGAGCGGAGAGACCCAGTACTTC.

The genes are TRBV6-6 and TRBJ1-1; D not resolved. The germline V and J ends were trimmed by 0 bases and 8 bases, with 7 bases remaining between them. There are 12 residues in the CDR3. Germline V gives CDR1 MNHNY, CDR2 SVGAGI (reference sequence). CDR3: CASSYSQLEAFF. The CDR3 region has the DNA TGTGCCAGCAGTTACTCCCAGCTAGAAGCTTTCTTT.